This T cell receptor beta chain was observed in a study of blood T cell repertoires in COVID-19. Study-wide context: The analysed material was cDNA or gDNA that came from T cells, B-cell-depleted T cells, or PBMCs.

The table lists this clone with a count of one. V was pared by 1 base and J by 2 bases, with 13 bases between. Looked up from germline, CDR1 is SGHAT and CDR2 is FQNNGV. The CDR3 loop spans 16 amino acids. Original handling: By means of reference gene primer amplification, nucleated cell counts were estimated. TCRdb keeps only in-frame clones here, not all; method: immunoSEQ multiplex PCR. V and J calls and clone size are given by that table; D and trimming were obtained from the DNA. The table shows 300,000 or so clones, with more than 80% occurring only once. The chain has TRBV11-2 and TRBJ2-3; maybe TRBD1 (5 bases). The clonotype comes from a woman aged 40 to 55 with acute or convalescent COVID-19. Sequences were obtained from peripheral blood. CDR3 nucleotides: TGTGCCAGCAGCTTAGGTGTTTCGACAGACACAGATACGCAGTATTTT. It encodes CASSLGVSTDTDTQYF.